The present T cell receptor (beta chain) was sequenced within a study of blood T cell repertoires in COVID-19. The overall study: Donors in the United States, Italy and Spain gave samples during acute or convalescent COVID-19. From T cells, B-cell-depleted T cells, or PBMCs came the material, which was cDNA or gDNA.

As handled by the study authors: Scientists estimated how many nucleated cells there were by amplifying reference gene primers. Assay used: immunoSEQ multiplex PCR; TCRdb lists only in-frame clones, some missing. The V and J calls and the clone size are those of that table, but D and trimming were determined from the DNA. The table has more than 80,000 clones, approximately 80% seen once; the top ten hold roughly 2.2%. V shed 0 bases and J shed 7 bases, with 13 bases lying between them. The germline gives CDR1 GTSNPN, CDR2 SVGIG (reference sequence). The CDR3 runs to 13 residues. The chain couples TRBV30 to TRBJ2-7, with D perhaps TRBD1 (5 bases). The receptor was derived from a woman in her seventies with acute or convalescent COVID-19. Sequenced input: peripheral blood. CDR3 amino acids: CAWSVRRGLEQYF. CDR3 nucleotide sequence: TGTGCCTGGAGTGTACGAAGGGGTTTGGAGCAGTACTTC.